A selection of T cell receptor beta chains follows, all from one sample in a study of neoadjuvant anti-PD-1 for oral cavity cancer. Clones were sequenced by immunoSEQ multiplex PCR, and TCRdb holds only the in-frame ones, with some missing. The sample carries more than 50,000 clones, 79% recorded once. The source material was PBMCs, sampled before nivolumab (anti-PD-1) treatment. These receptors were taken from a person aged 40-85 years with oral cavity squamous cell carcinoma. Each CDR3 is given with its conserved first and last residue. The D gene is left open where the match is weak. Expanded clones get a size class; other rows say once, few or many, or leave the size out.

clone_size j_call d_call v_call cdr3_aa cdr3_nt
- TRBJ2-1 TRBD2 TRBV6-5 CASGTSGGSYNEQFF TGTGCCAGCGGGACTAGCGGGGGTTCTTACAATGAGCAGTTCTTC
once TRBJ2-2 - TRBV5-8 CASSLPRSGELFF TGTGCCAGCAGCTTGCCTAGATCCGGGGAGCTGTTTTTT
- TRBJ2-7 - TRBV25-1 CASSGPGTAAYEQYF TGTGCCAGCAGTGGACCCGGGACCGCCGCCTACGAGCAGTACTTC
- TRBJ2-5 TRBD1 TRBV29-1 CSVAGTGGGTQYF TGCAGCGTAGCCGGGACAGGGGGGGGGACCCAGTACTTC
- TRBJ2-7 TRBD1 TRBV27 CASRRDRGKSPEQYF TGTGCCAGCAGAAGAGACAGGGGGAAATCTCCCGAGCAGTACTTC
- TRBJ2-7 TRBD1 TRBV18 CASSPRDRGRSEQYF TGTGCCAGCTCACCCCGGGACAGGGGGCGCAGCGAGCAGTACTTC
- TRBJ2-5 - TRBV5-1 CASSLAGQQETQYF TGCGCCAGCAGCTTGGCCGGACAGCAAGAGACCCAGTACTTC
- TRBJ2-1 TRBD2 TRBV10-3 CAISEPGTSGNEQFF TGTGCCATCAGTGAGCCCGGGACTAGCGGAAATGAGCAGTTCTTC
- TRBJ2-3 TRBD2 TRBV10-1 CASSESTSGRKYF TGCGCCAGCAGTGAGTCGACTAGCGGGAGGAAGTATTTT
- TRBJ1-6 - TRBV6-1 CATCLVDNSPLHF TGTGCCACTTGCCTGGTAGATAATTCACCCCTCCACTTT
- TRBJ1-4 - TRBV5-4 CASSFGLNNEKLFF TGTGCCAGCAGCTTCGGACTGAATAATGAAAAACTGTTTTTT
few TRBJ2-7 TRBD2 TRBV28 CATSLTSGIQYF TGTGCCACATCTCTGACTAGCGGGATACAGTACTTC
- TRBJ1-5 TRBD1 TRBV6-5 CASSRRGQEPQHF TGTGCCAGCAGTCGGAGGGGGCAGGAGCCCCAGCATTTT
- TRBJ1-1 - TRBV27 CASSFYQGRAFF TGTGCCAGCAGTTTCTATCAGGGTCGGGCTTTCTTT
- TRBJ1-4 - TRBV27 CASRETGRPRNEKLFF TGTGCCAGCAGGGAAACAGGGCGCCCACGAAATGAAAAACTGTTTTTT
medium-sized TRBJ2-5 - TRBV6-5 CASSYSQGWETQYF TGTGCCAGCAGTTACTCGCAGGGTTGGGAGACCCAGTACTTC
- TRBJ1-1 - TRBV6-1 CASSRFGTEAFF TGTGCCAGCAGTAGATTCGGGACTGAAGCTTTCTTT
- TRBJ2-3 TRBD2 TRBV7-2 CASSWGFGTSGGAKDTQYF TGTGCCAGCAGCTGGGGCTTTGGGACTAGCGGGGGGGCCAAAGATACGCAGTATTTT
few TRBJ1-2 TRBD1 TRBV7-8 CASSWTGSGGYTF TGTGCCAGCAGTTGGACAGGTTCGGGAGGCTACACCTTC
- TRBJ1-1 - TRBV5-1 CASSLAVTSGSTEAFF TGCGCCAGCAGCTTGGCTGTCACTTCGGGGAGCACTGAAGCTTTCTTT
- TRBJ1-5 TRBD1 TRBV6-1 CASSGTGNNQPQHF TGTGCCAGCAGTGGGACAGGGAACAATCAGCCCCAGCATTTT
- TRBJ1-5 - TRBV19 CASSIGQVQESNQPQHF TGTGCCAGTAGTATAGGACAGGTACAAGAAAGCAATCAGCCCCAGCATTTT
- TRBJ1-6 - TRBV7-9 CASSSNIDRSSYNSPLHF TGTGCCAGCAGCTCGAATATTGACAGAAGCTCCTATAATTCACCCCTCCACTTT
- TRBJ1-1 TRBD1 TRBV7-3 CASSPLDRAMNTEAFF TGTGCCAGCAGCCCCCTTGACAGGGCCATGAACACTGAAGCTTTCTTT
few TRBJ1-1 - TRBV9 CASSPQTTSTEAFF TGTGCCAGCAGCCCCCAAACGACAAGCACTGAAGCTTTCTTT
- TRBJ2-7 TRBD1 TRBV7-9 CASSLIQGESSEQYF TGTGCCAGCAGCTTGATACAGGGGGAATCCTCCGAGCAGTACTTC
- TRBJ2-3 TRBD1 TRBV7-8 CASSPAGQGTSTDTQYF TGTGCCAGCAGCCCTGCGGGACAGGGGACTAGCACAGATACGCAGTATTTT
- TRBJ2-1 - TRBV10-2 CASSESKGGVGNEQFF TGCGCCAGCAGTGAGTCGAAGGGCGGGGTAGGCAATGAGCAGTTCTTC
few TRBJ2-7 TRBD1 TRBV6-6 CASSESDRGPSEQYF TGTGCCAGCAGCGAATCGGACAGGGGTCCCTCCGAGCAGTACTTC
- TRBJ2-3 TRBD2 TRBV6-5 CASSALAGVSDTQYF TGTGCCAGCAGTGCTCTAGCGGGAGTTTCAGATACGCAGTATTTT
- TRBJ1-1 - TRBV10-3 CAISGLNTEAFF TGTGCCATCAGTGGGTTGAACACTGAAGCTTTCTTT
- TRBJ2-6 - TRBV19 CATLDSFSGANVLTF TGTGCCACCCTAGACAGCTTCTCGGGGGCCAACGTCCTGACTTTC
- TRBJ2-7 - TRBV9 CASSPHRSSYEQYF TGTGCCAGCAGCCCCCACAGGAGCTCCTACGAGCAGTACTTC
- TRBJ1-2 - TRBV14 CASSQRDGFSDGYTF TGTGCCAGCAGCCAAAGGGACGGGTTTAGCGATGGCTACACCTTC
- TRBJ1-1 - TRBV2 CASSSGEQLNTEAFF TGTGCCAGCAGCTCCGGGGAACAGTTGAACACTGAAGCTTTCTTT
- TRBJ1-4 - TRBV5-1 CASSTGTLGGEKLFF TGCGCCAGCAGCACCGGGACCCTCGGGGGTGAAAAACTGTTTTTT
- TRBJ1-5 - TRBV5-6 CASSSLREGRVNQPQHF TGTGCCAGCAGCTCCCTTAGGGAGGGCAGGGTTAATCAGCCCCAGCATTTT